Below, 16 T cell receptor beta chains from the same sample are listed, as sequenced in a study of blood T cell repertoires in COVID-19. The repertoire was sequenced with immunoSEQ multiplex PCR; TCRdb's copy has only in-frame clones and lacks some. The table lists some 170,000 clones, 75% to 80% of them singletons. Sequencing was performed on peripheral blood. The receptors were gathered from a woman between 50 and 59 years old with active or convalescent COVID-19.

The rearrangement joins TRBV12-3 or TRBV12-4 to TRBJ1-5; D ambiguous. The CDR3 sequence is 13 residues long. Trimming took off 6 bases at V and 3 bases at J, with 9 bases between the two ends. The CDR3 here is CASSYSYNQPQHF. CDR3 DNA sequence: TGTGCCAGCAGCTACAGCTACAATCAGCCCCAGCATTTT.

The rearrangement links TRBV5-5 to TRBJ1-1; 7 nucleotides match TRBD1. Germline V gene lookup returns CDR1 SGHKS and CDR2 YYEKEE (reference sequence). This CDR3 spans 15 amino acids. V dropped 4 bases and J dropped 3; count of bases not matched to a gene: 9. CDR3: CASSVTGSRDTEAFF. CDR3 DNA sequence: TGTGCCAGCAGCGTGACAGGGAGTCGGGACACTGAAGCTTTCTTT. Complete variable domain (other parts from reference TRBV5-5 and TRBJ1-1): DAGVTQSPTHLIKTRGQQVTLRCSPISGHKSVSWYQQVLGQGPQFIFQYYEKEERGRGNFPDRFSARQFPNYSSELNVNALLLGDSALYLCASSVTGSRDTEAFFGQGTRLTVV.

The CDR3 loop is CASSARDSNYEQYF. DNA for the CDR3: TGTGCCAGCAGCGCCCGGGACAGCAACTACGAGCAGTACTTC. The genes are TRBV9 and TRBJ2-7, with 7 bases that match TRBD1. The CDR3 contains 14 residues. The germline gives CDR1 SGDLS, CDR2 YYNGEE. J was trimmed by 3 bases and V by 3 bases; bases with no gene match: 6.

The chain is built from TRBV7-3 and TRBJ2-1; a possible D gene is TRBD2 (5 bases). Trimming removed 5 bases at V and 13 bases at J, with 18 bases between. The CDR3 contains 13 residues. Looked up from germline, CDR1 is SGHTA and CDR2 is FQGTGA. CDR3 in amino acids: CASSPPRGSRQFF. CDR3 nucleotide sequence: TGTGCCAGCAGCCCCCCCCGGGGTAGCCGACAGTTCTTC.

The J gene is TRBJ1-1, the V gene TRBV10-3; a possible D gene is TRBD1 (5 bases). V gave up 4 bases and J gave up 10 bases, with 16 bases separating them. The CDR3 is 13 amino acids. From germline, CDR1 is ENHRY and CDR2 SYGVKD. The CDR3, as DNA: TGTGCCATCAGTGGCACACGAGGGGAGGGAGCTTTCTTT. Residues: CAISGTRGEGAFF.

The chain combines TRBV12-3 or TRBV12-4 with TRBJ2-5; 7 positions match TRBD1. The CDR3 is 13 amino acids. Trimming at V came to 4 bases and at J to 7 bases, leaving 6 bases not matched to a gene. The CDR3 nucleotides are TGTGCCAGCAGTTCCAGGGGGAAGGGGACCCAGTACTTC. Amino acid sequence: CASSSRGKGTQYF.

The V gene is TRBV30, the J gene TRBJ1-4; D gene ambiguous. The V gene's germline CDR1 is GTSNPN and CDR2 SVGIG (reference sequence). The CDR3 has 13 residues. V lost 4 bases and J 3 bases, leaving 9 bases between the germline ends. CDR3 nucleotide sequence: TGTGCCTGGAAAATCCGGGCTAATGAAAAACTGTTTTTT. It translates to CAWKIRANEKLFF. Complete variable domain (other parts from reference TRBV30 and TRBJ1-4): SQTIHQWPATLVQPVGSPLSLECTVEGTSNPNLYWYRQAAGRGLQLLFYSVGIGQISSEVPQNLSASRPQDRQFILSSKKLLLSDSGFYLCAWKIRANEKLFFGSGTQLSVL.

V is TRBV23-1 and J is TRBJ1-6; D not resolved. TRBV23-1 is noted as an ORF with a role that remains uncertain. Trimming took off 10 bases at V and 5 bases at J, with 12 bases between the two ends. The CDR3 has 13 residues. CDR3 in amino acids: CANKHYDNSPLHF. CDR3 DNA: TGCGCCAACAAACATTACGATAATTCACCCCTCCACTTT.

The J gene is TRBJ2-7, the V gene TRBV20-1; 7 bases map to TRBD1. Germline V gene data show CDR1 as DFQATT and CDR2 as SNEGSKA (reference sequence). The CDR3 loop spans 14 amino acids. V lost 3 bases to trimming and J lost 2 bases; unmatched junction nucleotides: 7. As DNA, the CDR3 is TGCAGTGCTAGTCGACAGGGCTACACCTACGAGCAGTACTTC. Translating gives CSASRQGYTYEQYF.

This clone occurred a few times. The chain is built from TRBV18 and TRBJ2-1, with 7 bases that match TRBD1. The V gene end was trimmed by 3 bases and the J gene end by 9 bases; junction bases not matched to a gene: 2. Germline V gene data show CDR1 as KGHSH and CDR2 as LQKENI. CDR3 length: 12 amino acids. The CDR3 bases are TGTGCCAGCTCACCCCCAGGGGGTGAGCAGTTCTTC. Encoded protein: CASSPPGGEQFF.

The V gene is TRBV27, the J gene TRBJ1-2; D possibly corresponds to TRBD1 (5 bases). Germline V CDR1 and CDR2: MNHEY, SMNVEV (reference sequence). Trimming removed 8 bases at V and 6 bases at J, with 19 bases between. This CDR3 has 14 residues. The CDR3 bases are TGTGCCAGCGCTCCCGCCCAGGGTTACCATGGCTACACCTTC. Its protein product is CASAPAQGYHGYTF.

The J gene is TRBJ1-2, the V gene TRBV7-9, with TRBD1 as a possible D gene (6 bases). The germline CDR1 and CDR2 sequences are SEHNR and FQNEAQ (reference sequence). V was clipped by 8 bases and J by 5 bases, with 9 bases between them. The CDR3 totals 11 residues. CDR3: CASGTGYGYTF. The CDR3 DNA reads TGTGCCAGCGGCACAGGGTATGGCTACACCTTC.

The rearrangement links TRBV2 to TRBJ2-3, with TRBD2 identical over 11 bases. Germline CDR1 and CDR2: SNHLY and FYNNEI. This CDR3 contains 15 residues. J was trimmed by 4 bases and V by 9 bases; bases with no gene match: 9. CDR3 in DNA: TGTGCCAGTAGAGGTCTAGCGGGAGGCTCAGATACGCAGTATTTT. Protein product: CASRGLAGGSDTQYF.

V is TRBV2 and J is TRBJ1-6; 9 bases are a match to TRBD1. CDR1 and CDR2 (germline): SNHLY, FYNNEI. V gave up 5 bases and J gave up 11 bases; unmatched junction bases: 10. The CDR3 loop spans 15 amino acids. CDR3 sequence reads: CASSPGTGTGTPLHF. The CDR3 coding sequence is TGTGCCAGCAGTCCCGGGACAGGGACCGGGACACCCCTCCACTTT.

The chain uses TRBV5-5 and TRBJ2-5; tentatively, D is TRBD2 (7 bases). Trimming removed 2 bases from V and 3 bases from J, with 17 bases in between. The CDR3 length is 16 residues. Germline assignment: CDR1 SGHKS and CDR2 YYEKEE (reference sequence). The CDR3 is CASSFIPGGQEETQYF. The DNA of the CDR3 is TGTGCCAGCAGCTTTATTCCGGGGGGCCAAGAAGAGACCCAGTACTTC.

The V gene is TRBV7-6, the J gene TRBJ2-7; D unclear. Germline V gene data show CDR1 as SGHVS and CDR2 as FNYEAQ. The length of the CDR3 is 15 residues. The V and J ends lost 2 bases and 0 bases respectively, with 11 bases between them. The CDR3: CASSLLDTVSYEQYF. CDR3 DNA sequence: TGTGCCAGCAGCTTATTAGATACAGTCTCCTACGAGCAGTACTTC. The entire variable domain, with the rest obtained from reference TRBV7-6 and TRBJ2-7, is as follows: GAGVSQSPRYKVTKRGQDVALRCDPISGHVSLYWYRQALGQGPEFLTYFNYEAQQDKSGLPNDRFSAERPEGSISTLTIQRTEQRDSAMYRCASSLLDTVSYEQYFGPGTRLTVT.